Presented here are 11 T cell receptor beta chains from one specimen sequenced in a study of shared clonotypes between healthy human individuals. The assay was immunoSEQ multiplex PCR, and TCRdb's table has in-frame clones only and misses some. The sample lists about 2.1 million clones, roughly 91% occurring once. Positive CCR7 selection of CD45RO-negative cells yielded the naive CD8 cells, and terminally differentiated effector memory CD45RA+ cells were excluded. Sequenced material: naive CD8+ T cells from PBMCs. These receptors were collected from a man aged 18 to 30 in good health. Some clones in this sample may be carry-over from other donors' samples.

CDR3 DNA sequence: TGTGCCAGCAGTTTAAGTTTCTGGGCAGTTCACTCTGGGGCCAACGTCCTGACTTTC. As protein: CASSLSFWAVHSGANVLTF. This chain uses TRBV28 with TRBJ2-6; no definite D call. This CDR3 spans 19 amino acids. The germline V and J ends were trimmed by 2 bases and 0 bases, with 17 bases remaining between them. CDR1 and CDR2 from the germline V gene are MDHEN and SYDVKM.

This chain uses TRBV18 with TRBJ2-7; 9 bases align to TRBD1. Per the germline V gene, CDR1 is KGHSH and CDR2 is LQKENI. The V and J ends lost 4 bases and 4 bases, in that order; junction bases with no gene match: 8. This CDR3 region has 15 residues. The CDR3 loop reads CASSRKDRGHYEQYF. Written as DNA, the CDR3 is TGTGCCAGCTCACGAAAGGACAGGGGTCATTACGAGCAGTACTTC.

This clone appeared a few times. V usage is TRBV7-9 and J usage is TRBJ1-1; D remains ambiguous. V was shortened by 5 bases and J by 4 bases, with 14 bases between the two germline ends. This CDR3 contains 14 residues. CDR1 SEHNR and CDR2 FQNEAQ come from the germline V gene (reference sequence). Here the CDR3 reads CASSPLRWGTEAFF. Written as DNA, the CDR3 is TGTGCCAGCAGCCCCCTTCGATGGGGCACTGAAGCTTTCTTT.

J is TRBJ1-1 and V is TRBV11-2, with D hard to call. The CDR3 covers 12 residues. With 4 bases removed from V and 7 bases from J, the gap between germline ends came to 10 bases. The germline V gene encodes CDR1 SGHAT and CDR2 FQNNGV. The CDR3 nucleotides read TGTGCCAGCAGCTCCGGATGGAGTGAAGCTTTCTTT. It encodes CASSSGWSEAFF.

This clone was recorded only once. This rearrangement joins TRBV7-6 to TRBJ2-5; tentative D call: TRBD2 (5 bases). The J call may be mistaken, given a closer DNA end match to TRBJ2-7. CDR3 size: 14 residues. Germline CDR1 SGHVS, CDR2 FNYEAQ. As DNA, the CDR3 is TGTGCCAGCAGCTTAGTATTAGGGAGCTACGAGCAGTACTTC. This translates into CASSLVLGSYEQYF.

V gene TRBV27 combines with J gene TRBJ1-1; D is unresolved. This CDR3 contains 10 residues. Between the trimmed V and J ends, which lost 8 bases and 11 bases, there was a span of 12 bases. Germline V gives CDR1 MNHEY, CDR2 SMNVEV (reference sequence). The CDR3 sequence is CASVGPRAFF. In DNA, the CDR3 is TGTGCCAGCGTCGGCCCTCGGGCTTTCTTT.

The chain employs TRBV28 and TRBJ2-7; the D call may be TRBD1 or TRBD2 (6 bases each). Germline V gene sequence: CDR1 MDHEN, CDR2 SYDVKM. The V end was cut by 2 bases, the J end by 2 bases, with 13 bases between. This CDR3 contains 15 residues. As DNA, the CDR3 is TGTGCCAGCAGTTTAACGGGGGCGGGCCCCTACGAGCAGTACTTC. Its protein product is CASSLTGAGPYEQYF.

The sample holds a few counts of this clone. For the CDR3, the DNA is TGTGCCAGCAGCTCCCGGGACAGGCGATCCTACGAGCAGTACTTC. This translates into CASSSRDRRSYEQYF. V is TRBV7-2 and J is TRBJ2-7; TRBD1 matches at 8 bases. The CDR3 sequence is 15 residues long. The germline V gene has CDR1 SGHTA and CDR2 FQGNSA. J was trimmed by 1 base and V by 4 bases; bases with no gene match: 6.

V gene TRBV10-3 combines with J gene TRBJ1-5; D ambiguous. This CDR3 region has 15 residues. The germline CDR1 and CDR2 sequences are ENHRY and SYGVKD. Trimming left V 2 bases short and J 1 base short, with 9 bases between. This chain's CDR3 is CAISEGGESNQPQHF. The DNA for the CDR3 is TGTGCCATCAGTGAGGGAGGCGAGAGCAATCAGCCCCAGCATTTT.

The CDR3 region is CACGLAPDTQYF. Written as DNA, the CDR3 is TGTGCCTGTGGACTAGCTCCCGATACGCAGTATTTT. This chain connects TRBV19 to TRBJ2-3; 8 nucleotides line up with TRBD2. This CDR3 is 12 amino acids long. V was clipped by 11 bases and J by 6 bases; unmatched bases: 7. The germline gives CDR1 LNHDA, CDR2 SQIVND (reference sequence).

In its sample, this clone was seen once. The J gene is TRBJ2-6, the V gene TRBV11-1, with D unresolved. Germline CDR1 is SGHAT and CDR2 is FQDESV (reference sequence). The CDR3 loop spans 14 amino acids. Trimming took 1 base from V and 1 from J, leaving 2 bases between them. Here the CDR3 DNA reads TGTGCCAGCAGCTTAGATTCTGGGGCCAACGTCCTGACTTTC. It encodes CASSLDSGANVLTF.